Below, one TCR beta chain is given with its context. Its antigen is not yet known. No base qualities exist here, and no much larger clone lies one base off it. V is pared back by 4 bases and J by 1 base, with 10 bases lying between the germline termini. CDR1 PRHDT and CDR2 FYEKMQ were looked up in the germline V gene (reference sequence). The CDR3 runs 14 residues from the cysteine to the phenylalanine. The DNA shown is the 42-base CDR3, in frame from base 1. This sample is part of a study of technical replicates of blood from a few donors (dated by TCRdb to 2016 to 2017). Libraries were constructed by the immunoSEQ multiplex PCR assay. As stored in TCRdb, this immuneACCESS dataset retains in-frame rearrangements with V and J assigned. A fraction of the clones does not appear; measured against another copy, unresolved V genes explain less than half of the discrepancy, and the remainder lacks a known reason. Counted in this sample were some 56,000 clones; over 90% of them appeared once. Jointly, the top ten make up 2.5% to 3.5% of the sample.

Sequenced: PBMCs. The sequence came from a human donor in good health. Some clones in this sample may be carry-over from other donors' samples. The rearranged chain carries TRBV13 and TRBJ2-5, with TRBD1 as a weak D call on 6 bases. The nucleotide sequence is TGTGCCAGCAGCTCGTACAGGGCCCAAGAGACCCAGTACTTC. Its coded protein is CASSSYRAQETQYF.